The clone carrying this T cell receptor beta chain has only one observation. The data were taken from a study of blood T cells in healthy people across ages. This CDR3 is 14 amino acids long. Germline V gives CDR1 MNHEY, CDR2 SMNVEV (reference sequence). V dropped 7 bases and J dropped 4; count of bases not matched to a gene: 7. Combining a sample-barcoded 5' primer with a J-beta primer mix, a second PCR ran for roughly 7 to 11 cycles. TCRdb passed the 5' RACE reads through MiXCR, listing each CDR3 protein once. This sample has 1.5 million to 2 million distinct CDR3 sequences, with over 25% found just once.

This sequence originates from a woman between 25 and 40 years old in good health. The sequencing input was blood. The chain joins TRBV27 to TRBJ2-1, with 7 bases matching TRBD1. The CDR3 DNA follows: TGTGCCAGCAACCCGGGACAGTTGTACAATGAGCAGTTCTTC. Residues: CASNPGQLYNEQFF.